The source of this TCR beta chain is a study of shared clonotypes between healthy human individuals. The repertoire was sequenced with immunoSEQ multiplex PCR; TCRdb's copy has only in-frame clones and lacks some. The sample includes 1.4 million or so clones, about 98.5% seen only once; the top ten take approximately 0.38%. Concerning this clone: Its specificity is not known.

Study-wide results and caveats: Generation probability values for non-shared clonotypes were lower than those for clonotypes shared by all four donors. Researchers found naive subsets generally carried larger estimated richness than memory subsets.

The V gene lost 2 bases and the J gene lost 1 base, with 7 bases spanning the gap. The CDR3 contains 14 residues. Germline CDR1 KGHSH, CDR2 LQKENI. V gene TRBV18 combines with J gene TRBJ2-3; D may be TRBD2 (6 bases). The receptor was derived from a man younger than 40 in good health. Specimen: naive CD4+ T cells sorted from blood. Subset of the sample: CD45RA+ positively selected. The CDR3 protein is CASSPASGTDTQYF. CDR3 bases: TGTGCCAGCTCACCAGCTAGCGGCACAGATACGCAGTATTTT.